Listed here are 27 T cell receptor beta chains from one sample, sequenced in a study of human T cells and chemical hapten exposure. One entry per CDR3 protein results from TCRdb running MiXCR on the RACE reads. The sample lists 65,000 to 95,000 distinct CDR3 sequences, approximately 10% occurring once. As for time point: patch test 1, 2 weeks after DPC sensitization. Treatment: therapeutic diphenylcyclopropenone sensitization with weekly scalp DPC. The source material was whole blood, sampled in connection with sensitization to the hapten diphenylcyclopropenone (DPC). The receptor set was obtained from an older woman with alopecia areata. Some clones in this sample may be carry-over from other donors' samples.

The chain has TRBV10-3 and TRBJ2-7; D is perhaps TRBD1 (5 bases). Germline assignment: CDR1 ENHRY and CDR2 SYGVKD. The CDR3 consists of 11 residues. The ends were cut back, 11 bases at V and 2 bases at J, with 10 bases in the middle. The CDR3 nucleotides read TGTGCCTCTCAACAGGCCTACGAGCAGTACTTC. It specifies CASQQAYEQYF.

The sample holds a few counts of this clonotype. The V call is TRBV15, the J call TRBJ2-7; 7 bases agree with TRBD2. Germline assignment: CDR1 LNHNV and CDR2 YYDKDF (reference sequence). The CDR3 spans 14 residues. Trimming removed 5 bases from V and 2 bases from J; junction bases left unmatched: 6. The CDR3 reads CATSGAGTTYEQYF. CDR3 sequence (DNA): TGTGCCACCAGCGGAGCGGGGACCACCTACGAGCAGTACTTC.

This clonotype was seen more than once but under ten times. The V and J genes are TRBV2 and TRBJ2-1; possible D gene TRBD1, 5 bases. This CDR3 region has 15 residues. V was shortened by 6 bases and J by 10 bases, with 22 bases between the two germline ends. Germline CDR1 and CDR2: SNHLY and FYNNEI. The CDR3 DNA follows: TGTGCCAGCAGGAAGACAGAAGCAATCATCGGGGAGCAGTTCTTC. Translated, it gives CASRKTEAIIGEQFF. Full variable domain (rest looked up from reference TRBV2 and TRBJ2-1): EPEVTQTPSHQVTQMGQEVILRCVPISNHLYFYWYRQILGQKVEFLVSFYNNEISEKSEIFDDQFSVERPDGSNFTLKIRSTKLEDSAMYFCASRKTEAIIGEQFFGPGTRLTVL.

CDR3 DNA sequence: TGTGCCAGCAGCCGGACACCCAATCAGCCCCAGCATTTT. This codes for CASSRTPNQPQHF. The chain links TRBV12-3 or TRBV12-4 to TRBJ1-5; TRBD1 might be the D (5 bases). This CDR3 has 13 amino acids. V gave up 6 bases and J gave up 3 bases, with 9 bases separating them.

The DNA for the CDR3 is TGTGCCAGCAGTTTAGACCGCCTCCCGAAAAGATATGGCTACACCTTC. It codes for CASSLDRLPKRYGYTF. V is TRBV12-3 or TRBV12-4 and J is TRBJ1-2; D ambiguous. V gave up 1 base and J gave up 5 bases, with 17 bases separating them. This CDR3 is built from 16 residues.

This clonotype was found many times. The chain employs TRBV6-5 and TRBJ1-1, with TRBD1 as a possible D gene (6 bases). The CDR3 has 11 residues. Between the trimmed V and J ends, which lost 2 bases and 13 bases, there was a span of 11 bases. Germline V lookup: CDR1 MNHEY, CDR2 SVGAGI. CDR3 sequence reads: CASSYQGRGFF. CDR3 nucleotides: TGTGCCAGCAGTTACCAGGGGAGGGGTTTCTTT.

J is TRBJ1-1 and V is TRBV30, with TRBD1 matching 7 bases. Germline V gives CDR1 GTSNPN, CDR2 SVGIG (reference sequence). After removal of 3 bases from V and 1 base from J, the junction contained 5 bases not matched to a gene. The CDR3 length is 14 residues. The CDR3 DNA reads TGTGCCTGGAGACCGGGACAGAGGAACACTGAAGCTTTCTTT. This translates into CAWRPGQRNTEAFF. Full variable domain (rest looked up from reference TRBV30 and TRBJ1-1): SQTIHQWPATLVQPVGSPLSLECTVEGTSNPNLYWYRQAAGRGLQLLFYSVGIGQISSEVPQNLSASRPQDRQFILSSKKLLLSDSGFYLCAWRPGQRNTEAFFGQGTRLTVV.

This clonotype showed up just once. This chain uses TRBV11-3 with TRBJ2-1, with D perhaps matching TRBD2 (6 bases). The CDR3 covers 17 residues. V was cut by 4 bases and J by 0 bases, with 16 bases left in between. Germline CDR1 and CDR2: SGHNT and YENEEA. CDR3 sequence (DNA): TGTGCCAGCAGCTCCGGGACGGGGGAGAGCTCCTACAATGAGCAGTTCTTC. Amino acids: CASSSGTGESSYNEQFF. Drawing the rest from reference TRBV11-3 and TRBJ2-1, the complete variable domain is EAGVVQSPRYKIIEKKQPVAFWCNPISGHNTLYWYLQNLGQGPELLIRYENEEAVDDSQLPKDRFSAERLKGVDSTLKIQPAELGDSAVYLCASSSGTGESSYNEQFFGPGTRLTVL.

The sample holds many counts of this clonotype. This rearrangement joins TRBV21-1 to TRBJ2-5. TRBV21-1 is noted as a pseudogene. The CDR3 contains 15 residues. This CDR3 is CASSKVLVWRETQYF. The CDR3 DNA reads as TGTGCCAGCAGCAAAGTTTTGGTATGGAGAGAGACCCAGTACTTC.

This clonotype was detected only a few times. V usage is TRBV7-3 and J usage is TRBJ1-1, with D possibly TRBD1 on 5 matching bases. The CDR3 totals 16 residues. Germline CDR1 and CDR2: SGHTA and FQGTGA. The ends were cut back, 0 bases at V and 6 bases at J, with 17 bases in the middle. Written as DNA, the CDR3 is TGTGCCAGCAGCTTAACGCCTGACAGAATGGGCCCTGAAGCTTTCTTT. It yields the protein CASSLTPDRMGPEAFF.

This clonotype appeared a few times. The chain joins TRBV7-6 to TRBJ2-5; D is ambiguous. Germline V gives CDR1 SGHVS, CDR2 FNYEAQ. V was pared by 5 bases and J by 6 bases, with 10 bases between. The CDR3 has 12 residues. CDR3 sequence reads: CASSRPLQTQYF. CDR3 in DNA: TGTGCCAGCAGCCGACCCCTCCAGACCCAGTACTTC.

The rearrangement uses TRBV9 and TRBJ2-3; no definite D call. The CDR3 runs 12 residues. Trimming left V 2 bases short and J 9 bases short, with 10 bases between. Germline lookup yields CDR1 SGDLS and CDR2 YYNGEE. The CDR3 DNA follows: TGTGCCAGCAGCGTCCAAGGTTTGACGCAGTATTTT. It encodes CASSVQGLTQYF.

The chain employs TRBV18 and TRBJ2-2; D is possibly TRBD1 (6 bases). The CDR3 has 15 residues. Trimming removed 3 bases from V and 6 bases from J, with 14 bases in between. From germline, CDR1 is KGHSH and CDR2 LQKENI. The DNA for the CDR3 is TGTGCCAGCTCACCGTACCAGGGGAGAGCCGGGGAGCTGTTTTTT. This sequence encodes CASSPYQGRAGELFF.

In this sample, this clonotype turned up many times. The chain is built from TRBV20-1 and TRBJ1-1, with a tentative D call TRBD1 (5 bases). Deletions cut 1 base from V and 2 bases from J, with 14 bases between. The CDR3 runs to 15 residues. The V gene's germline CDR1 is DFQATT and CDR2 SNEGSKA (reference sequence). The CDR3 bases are TGCAGTGCTAGAGGGCGAGGGAGGGGCAACACTGAAGCTTTCTTT. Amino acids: CSARGRGRGNTEAFF.

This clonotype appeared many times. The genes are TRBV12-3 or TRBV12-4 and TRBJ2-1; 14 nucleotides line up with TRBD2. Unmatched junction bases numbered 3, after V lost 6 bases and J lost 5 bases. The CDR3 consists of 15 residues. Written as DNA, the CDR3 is TGTGCCAGCAGGGCGGGACTAGCGGGGGACAATGAGCAGTTCTTC. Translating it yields CASRAGLAGDNEQFF.

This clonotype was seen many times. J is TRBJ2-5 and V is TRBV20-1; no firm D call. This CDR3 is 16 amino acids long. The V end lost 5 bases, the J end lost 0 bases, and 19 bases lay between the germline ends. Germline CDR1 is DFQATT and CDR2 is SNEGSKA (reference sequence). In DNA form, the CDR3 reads TGCAGTGCTCCGGACCCTGACCGTTGGTACCAAGAGACCCAGTACTTC. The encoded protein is CSAPDPDRWYQETQYF.

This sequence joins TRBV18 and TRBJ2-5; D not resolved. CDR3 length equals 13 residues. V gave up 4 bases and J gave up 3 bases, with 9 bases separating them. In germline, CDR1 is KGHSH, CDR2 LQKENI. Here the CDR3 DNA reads TGTGCCAGCTCACAAGTTGAGAAAGAGACCCAGTACTTC. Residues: CASSQVEKETQYF.

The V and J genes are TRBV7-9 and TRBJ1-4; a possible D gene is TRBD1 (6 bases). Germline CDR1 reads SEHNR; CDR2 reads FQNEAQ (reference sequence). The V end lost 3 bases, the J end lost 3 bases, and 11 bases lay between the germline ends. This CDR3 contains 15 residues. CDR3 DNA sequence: TGTGCCAGCAGCTTCGGGACAACCTCTAATGAAAAACTGTTTTTT. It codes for CASSFGTTSNEKLFF.

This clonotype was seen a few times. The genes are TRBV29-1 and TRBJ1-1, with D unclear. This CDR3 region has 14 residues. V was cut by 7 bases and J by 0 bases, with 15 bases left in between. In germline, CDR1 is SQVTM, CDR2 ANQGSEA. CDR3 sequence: CSAPSGRLNTEAFF. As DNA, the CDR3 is TGCAGCGCCCCTTCGGGCAGGCTGAACACTGAAGCTTTCTTT.

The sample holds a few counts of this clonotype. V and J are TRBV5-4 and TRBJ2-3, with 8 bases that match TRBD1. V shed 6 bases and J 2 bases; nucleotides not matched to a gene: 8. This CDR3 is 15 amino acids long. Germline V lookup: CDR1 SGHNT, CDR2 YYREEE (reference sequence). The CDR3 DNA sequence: TGTGCCAGCATGCTTGACAGGGGAGTCACAGATACGCAGTATTTT. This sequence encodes CASMLDRGVTDTQYF.

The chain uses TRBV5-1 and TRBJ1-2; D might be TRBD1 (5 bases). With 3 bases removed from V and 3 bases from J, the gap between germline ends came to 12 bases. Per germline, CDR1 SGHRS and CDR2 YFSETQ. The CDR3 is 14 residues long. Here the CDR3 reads CASSSQGLDYGYTF. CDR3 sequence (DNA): TGCGCCAGCAGCTCCCAGGGTCTCGACTATGGCTACACCTTC.

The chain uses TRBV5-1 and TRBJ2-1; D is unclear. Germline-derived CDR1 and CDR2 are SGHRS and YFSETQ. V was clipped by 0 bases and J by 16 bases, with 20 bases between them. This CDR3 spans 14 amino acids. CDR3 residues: CASSLEPGTGPSFF. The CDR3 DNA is TGCGCCAGCAGCTTGGAACCAGGCACCGGCCCTTCCTTCTTC.

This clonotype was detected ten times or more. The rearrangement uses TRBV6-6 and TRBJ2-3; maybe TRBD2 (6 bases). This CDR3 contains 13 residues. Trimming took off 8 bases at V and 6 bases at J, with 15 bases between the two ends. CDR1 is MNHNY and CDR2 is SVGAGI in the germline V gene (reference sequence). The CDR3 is CASAQPGVDTQYF. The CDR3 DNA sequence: TGTGCCAGCGCCCAACCGGGAGTGGATACGCAGTATTTT.

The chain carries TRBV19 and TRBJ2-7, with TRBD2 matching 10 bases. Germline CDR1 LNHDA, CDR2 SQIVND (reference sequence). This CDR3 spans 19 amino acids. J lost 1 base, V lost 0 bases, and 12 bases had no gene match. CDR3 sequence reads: CASSIDLDSGGSPSYEQYF. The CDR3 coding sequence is TGTGCCAGTAGTATAGATCTTGATAGCGGGGGGTCCCCATCCTACGAGCAGTACTTC.

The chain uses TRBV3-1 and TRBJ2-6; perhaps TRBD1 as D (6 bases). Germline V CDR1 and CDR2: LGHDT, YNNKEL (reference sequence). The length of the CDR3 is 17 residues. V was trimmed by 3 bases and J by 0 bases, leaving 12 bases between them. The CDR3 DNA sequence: TGTGCCAGCAGCCACGGGACACTTCGCTCTGGGGCCAACGTCCTGACTTTC. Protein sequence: CASSHGTLRSGANVLTF. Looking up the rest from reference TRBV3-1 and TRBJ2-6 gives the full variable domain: DTAVSQTPKYLVTQMGNDKSIKCEQNLGHDTMYWYKQDSKKFLKIMFSYNNKELIINETVPNRFSPKSPDKAHLNLHINSLELGDSAVYFCASSHGTLRSGANVLTFGAGSRLTVL.

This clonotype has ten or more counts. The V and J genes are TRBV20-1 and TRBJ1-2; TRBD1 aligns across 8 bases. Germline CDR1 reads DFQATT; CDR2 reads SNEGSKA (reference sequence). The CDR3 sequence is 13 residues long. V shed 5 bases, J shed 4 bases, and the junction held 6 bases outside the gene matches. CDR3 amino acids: CSAGGQGTYGYTF. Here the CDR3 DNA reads TGCAGTGCTGGAGGACAGGGCACCTATGGCTACACCTTC.

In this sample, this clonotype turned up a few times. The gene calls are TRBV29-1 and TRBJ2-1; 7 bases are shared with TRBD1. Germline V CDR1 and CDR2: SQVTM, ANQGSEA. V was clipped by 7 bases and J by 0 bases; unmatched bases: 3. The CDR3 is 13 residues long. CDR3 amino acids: CSAGQRSYNEQFF. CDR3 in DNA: TGCAGCGCGGGACAGCGCTCCTACAATGAGCAGTTCTTC.